This T cell receptor beta chain was captured by sequencing in a study of blood T cell repertoires in COVID-19. The overall study: Donors in the United States, Italy and Spain gave samples during acute or convalescent COVID-19. T cells, B-cell-depleted T cells, or PBMCs provided the cDNA or gDNA that served as material.

Here immunoSEQ multiplex PCR was the method, and the copy in TCRdb shows in-frame clones only, minus some. In the table there are approximately 240,000 clones, roughly 80% of which are singletons. Sequencing was performed on peripheral blood. This TCR was sampled from a woman aged 40-49 years with active or convalescent COVID-19.

The DNA of the CDR3 is TGTGCCAGCAGCGGGGGGAGCGGGGTTGAGACCCAGTACTTC. Residues: CASSGGSGVETQYF. The gene calls are TRBV5-6 and TRBJ2-5; TRBD2 agrees at 7 bases. The germline CDR1 and CDR2 sequences are SGHDT and YYEEEE. The CDR3 runs 14 residues. V lost 4 bases and J lost 5; bases outside the gene matches: 8.